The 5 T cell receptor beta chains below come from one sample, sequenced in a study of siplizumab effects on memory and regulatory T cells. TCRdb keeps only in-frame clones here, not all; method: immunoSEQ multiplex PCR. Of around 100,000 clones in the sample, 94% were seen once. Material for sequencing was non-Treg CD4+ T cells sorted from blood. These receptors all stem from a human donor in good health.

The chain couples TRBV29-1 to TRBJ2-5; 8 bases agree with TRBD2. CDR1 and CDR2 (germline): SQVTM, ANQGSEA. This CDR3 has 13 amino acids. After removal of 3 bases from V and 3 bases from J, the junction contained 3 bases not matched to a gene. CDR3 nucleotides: TGCAGCGTTGAGAGTAGCGGGAAAGAGACCCAGTACTTC. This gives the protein CSVESSGKETQYF.

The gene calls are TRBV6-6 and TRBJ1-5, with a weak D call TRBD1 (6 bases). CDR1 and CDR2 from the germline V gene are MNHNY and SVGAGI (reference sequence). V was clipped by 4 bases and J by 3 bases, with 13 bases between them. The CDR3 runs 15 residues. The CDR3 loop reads CASSSTDRYNQPQHF. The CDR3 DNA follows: TGTGCCAGCAGTTCCACAGACAGGTACAATCAGCCCCAGCATTTT.

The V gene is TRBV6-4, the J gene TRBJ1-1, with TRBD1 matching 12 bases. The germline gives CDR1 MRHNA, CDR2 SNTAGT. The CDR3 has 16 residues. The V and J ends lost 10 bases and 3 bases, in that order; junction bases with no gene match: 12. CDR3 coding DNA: TGTGCCAACGCCCGGGACAGGGGGCGCTGGGACACTGAAGCTTTCTTT. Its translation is CANARDRGRWDTEAFF.

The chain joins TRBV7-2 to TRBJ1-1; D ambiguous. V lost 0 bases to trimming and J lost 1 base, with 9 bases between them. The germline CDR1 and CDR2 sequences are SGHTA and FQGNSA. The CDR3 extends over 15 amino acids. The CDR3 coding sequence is TGTGCCAGCAGCTTAGCTTTATGGGCGAACACTGAAGCTTTCTTT. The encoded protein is CASSLALWANTEAFF.

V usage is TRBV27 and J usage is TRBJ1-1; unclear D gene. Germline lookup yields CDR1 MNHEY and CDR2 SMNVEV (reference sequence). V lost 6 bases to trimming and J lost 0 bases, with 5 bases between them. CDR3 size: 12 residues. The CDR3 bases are TGTGCCAGCAGATCCGTGAACACTGAAGCTTTCTTT. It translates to CASRSVNTEAFF.